This T cell receptor (beta chain) was recovered during a study of blood T cell repertoires in COVID-19. The overall study: Acute-phase and convalescent COVID-19 samples originated in the United States, Italy and Spain. The analysed material was cDNA or gDNA that came from T cells, B-cell-depleted T cells, or PBMCs.

Authors' methods: From reference gene primer amplification, estimates of nucleated cell counts were derived. Libraries were prepared by immunoSEQ multiplex PCR; TCRdb keeps only in-frame clonotypes and omits some of them. The DNA gave D and trimming, while V, J and clone size come from that table. The sample lists 95,000 to 150,000 clones, around nine tenths seen once, with 0.88% in the top ten. The CDR3 sequence is 18 residues long. The TCR originated in a woman aged 45-65 years with active or convalescent COVID-19. The sequenced material came from peripheral blood. This chain connects TRBV21-1 to TRBJ2-1; the table's D call TRBD2 went unverified against the DNA. TRBV21-1 is given as a pseudogene. The CDR3 DNA is TGTGCCAGCAGCATTGAAGAACGAGCAGCGAGCTCCTACAATGAGCAGTTCTTC. It encodes CASSIEERAASSYNEQFF.